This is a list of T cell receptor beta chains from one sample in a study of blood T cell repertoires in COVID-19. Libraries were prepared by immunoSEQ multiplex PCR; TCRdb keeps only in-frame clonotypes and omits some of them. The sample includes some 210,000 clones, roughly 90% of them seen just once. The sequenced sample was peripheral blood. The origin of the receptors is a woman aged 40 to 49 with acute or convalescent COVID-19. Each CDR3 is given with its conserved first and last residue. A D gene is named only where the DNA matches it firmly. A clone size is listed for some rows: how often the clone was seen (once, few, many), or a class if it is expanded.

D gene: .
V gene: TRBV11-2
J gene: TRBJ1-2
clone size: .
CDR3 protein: CASSLAQAANYGYTF
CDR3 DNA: TGTGCCAGCAGCTTAGCCCAGGCAGCTAACTATGGCTACACCTTC

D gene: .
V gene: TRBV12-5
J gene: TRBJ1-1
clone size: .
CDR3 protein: CASGAYNTEAFF
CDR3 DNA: TGTGCTAGTGGAGCCTACAACACTGAAGCTTTCTTT

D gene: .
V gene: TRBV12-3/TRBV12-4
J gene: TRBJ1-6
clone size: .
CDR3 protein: CASRQASNSPLHF
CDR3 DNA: TGTGCCAGCAGGCAAGCTAGTAATTCACCCCTCCACTTT

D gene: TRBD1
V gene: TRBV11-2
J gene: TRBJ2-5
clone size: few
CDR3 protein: CASRSTGGTFGETQYF
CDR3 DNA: TGTGCCAGCAGGTCGACAGGGGGCACGTTCGGAGAGACCCAGTACTTC

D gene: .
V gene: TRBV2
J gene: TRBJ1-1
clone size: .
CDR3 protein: CASSTQGKNTEAFF
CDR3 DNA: TGTGCCAGCTCCACCCAGGGGAAGAACACTGAAGCTTTCTTT

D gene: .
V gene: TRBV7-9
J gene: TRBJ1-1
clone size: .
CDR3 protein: CASSPGVYSTNTEAFF
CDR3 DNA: TGTGCCAGCAGCCCAGGGGTGTACAGCACCAACACTGAAGCTTTCTTT

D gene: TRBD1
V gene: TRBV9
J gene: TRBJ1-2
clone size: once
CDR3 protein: CASSGAGDRVNYGYTF
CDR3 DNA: TGTGCCAGCAGCGGGGCGGGGGACAGGGTTAACTATGGCTACACCTTC

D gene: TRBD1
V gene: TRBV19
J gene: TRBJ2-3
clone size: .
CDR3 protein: CARRTGGYTDTQYF
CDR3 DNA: TGTGCCAGGAGGACAGGGGGATACACAGATACGCAGTATTTT

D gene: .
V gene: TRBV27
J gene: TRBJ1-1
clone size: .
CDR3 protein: CASSLAGDRLNTEAFF
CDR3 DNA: TGTGCCAGCAGTTTGGCCGGCGACAGGCTGAACACTGAAGCTTTCTTT

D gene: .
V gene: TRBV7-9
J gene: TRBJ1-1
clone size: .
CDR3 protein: CASSLSSTEAFF
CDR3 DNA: TGTGCCAGCAGCCTCTCTTCCACTGAAGCTTTCTTT

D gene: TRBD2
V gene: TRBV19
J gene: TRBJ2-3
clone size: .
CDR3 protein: CASSRLLALGTDTQYF
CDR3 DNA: TGTGCCAGTAGTCGGCTACTAGCGTTGGGAACGGATACGCAGTATTTT

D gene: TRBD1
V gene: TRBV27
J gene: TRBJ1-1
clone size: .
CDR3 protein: CASSPDATGGAYTEAFF
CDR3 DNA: TGTGCCAGCAGTCCAGACGCCACAGGGGGCGCGTACACTGAAGCTTTCTTT

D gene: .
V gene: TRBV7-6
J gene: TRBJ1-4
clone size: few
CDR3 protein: CASSSEQQGVNEKLFF
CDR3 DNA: TGTGCCAGCAGCTCAGAGCAACAGGGCGTAAATGAAAAACTGTTTTTT

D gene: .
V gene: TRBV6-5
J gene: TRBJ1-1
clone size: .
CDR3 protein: CASSFRQGNTEAFF
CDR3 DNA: TGTGCCAGCAGTTTTAGGCAGGGGAACACTGAAGCTTTCTTT

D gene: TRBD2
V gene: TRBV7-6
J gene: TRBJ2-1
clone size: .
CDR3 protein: CASSPSGGGPDNEQFF
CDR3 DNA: TGTGCCAGCAGCCCTAGCGGGGGGGGCCCTGACAATGAGCAGTTCTTC

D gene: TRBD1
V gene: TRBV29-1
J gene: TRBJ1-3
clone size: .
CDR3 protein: CSVGQTYSGNTIYF
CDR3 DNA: TGCAGCGTGGGACAGACCTACTCTGGAAACACCATATATTTT

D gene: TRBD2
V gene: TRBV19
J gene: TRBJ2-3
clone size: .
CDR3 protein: CASRRSTGGADTQYF
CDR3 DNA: TGTGCCAGTAGACGCTCCACCGGGGGGGCAGATACGCAGTATTTT

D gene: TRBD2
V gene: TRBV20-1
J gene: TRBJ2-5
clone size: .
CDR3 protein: CSASWIAGTKETQYF
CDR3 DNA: TGCAGTGCTAGTTGGATAGCGGGGACGAAGGAGACCCAGTACTTC

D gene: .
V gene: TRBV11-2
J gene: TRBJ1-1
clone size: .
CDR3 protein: CASSLSPDTEAFF
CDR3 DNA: TGTGCCAGCAGCTTATCTCCCGACACTGAAGCTTTCTTT

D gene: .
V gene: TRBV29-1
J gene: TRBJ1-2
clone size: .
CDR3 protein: CSVERGSGYTF
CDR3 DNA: TGCAGCGTTGAAAGAGGTTCTGGCTACACCTTC

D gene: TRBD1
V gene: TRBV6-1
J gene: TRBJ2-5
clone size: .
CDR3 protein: CASSDRGAGGLLETQYF
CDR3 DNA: TGTGCCAGCAGTGACAGGGGGGCAGGGGGCTTGTTGGAGACCCAGTACTTC

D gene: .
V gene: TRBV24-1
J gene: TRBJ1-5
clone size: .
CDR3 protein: CATSENPNQPQHF
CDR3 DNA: TGTGCCACCAGTGAAAATCCGAATCAGCCCCAGCATTTT

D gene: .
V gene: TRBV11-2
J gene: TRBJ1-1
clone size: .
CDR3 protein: CASSFNRNTEAFF
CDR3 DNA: TGTGCCAGCAGCTTTAACAGAAACACTGAAGCTTTCTTT

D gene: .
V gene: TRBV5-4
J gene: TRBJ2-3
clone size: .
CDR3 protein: CASSLAGSTDTQYF
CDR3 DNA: TGTGCCAGCAGCTTGGCGGGGAGCACAGATACGCAGTATTTT

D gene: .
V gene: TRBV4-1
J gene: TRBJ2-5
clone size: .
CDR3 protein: CASSQMEWRSFQETQYF
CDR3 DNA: TGCGCCAGCAGCCAAATGGAGTGGAGAAGCTTCCAAGAGACCCAGTACTTC

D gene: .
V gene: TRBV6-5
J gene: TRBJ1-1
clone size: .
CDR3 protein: CASTGTGWTEAFF
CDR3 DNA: TGTGCCAGCACCGGGACTGGATGGACTGAAGCTTTCTTT

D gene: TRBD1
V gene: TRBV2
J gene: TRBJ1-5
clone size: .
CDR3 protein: CASSDGGGGVQPQHF
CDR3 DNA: TGTGCCAGCAGTGATGGAGGGGGCGGAGTTCAGCCCCAGCATTTT

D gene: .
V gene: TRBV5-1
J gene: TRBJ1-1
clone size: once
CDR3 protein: CASSLVEHTEAFF
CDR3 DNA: TGCGCCAGCAGCTTAGTAGAGCACACTGAAGCTTTCTTT

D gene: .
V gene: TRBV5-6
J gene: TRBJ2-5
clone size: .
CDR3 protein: CASSLQLTQETQYF
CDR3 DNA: TGTGCCAGCAGCTTACAGTTAACCCAGGAGACCCAGTACTTC

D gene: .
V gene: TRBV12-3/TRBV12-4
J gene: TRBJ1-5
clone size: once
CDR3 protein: CASSIQYNQPQHF
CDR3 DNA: TGTGCCAGCAGTATACAGTACAATCAGCCCCAGCATTTT

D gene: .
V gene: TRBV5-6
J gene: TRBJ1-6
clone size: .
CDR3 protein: CASSALEGTYNSPLHF
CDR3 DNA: TGTGCCAGCAGCGCCTTGGAGGGCACCTATAATTCACCCCTCCACTTT

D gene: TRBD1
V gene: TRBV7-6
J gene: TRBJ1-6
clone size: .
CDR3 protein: CASSLRQGDNSPLHF
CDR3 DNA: TGTGCCAGCAGCTTGAGACAGGGGGACAATTCACCCCTCCACTTT

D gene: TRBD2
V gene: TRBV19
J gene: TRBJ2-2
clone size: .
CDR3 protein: CATRQRGANTGELFF
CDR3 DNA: TGTGCCACCCGCCAGCGGGGGGCGAACACCGGGGAGCTGTTTTTT

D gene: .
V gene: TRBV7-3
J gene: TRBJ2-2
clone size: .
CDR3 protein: CASSHGAGTAGELFF
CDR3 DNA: TGTGCCAGCAGCCATGGGGCTGGAACAGCCGGGGAGCTGTTTTTT

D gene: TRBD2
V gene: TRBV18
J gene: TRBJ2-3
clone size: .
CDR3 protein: CASSSIAGGPSTDTQYF
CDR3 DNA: TGTGCCAGCTCGTCGATAGCGGGGGGCCCGAGCACAGATACGCAGTATTTT

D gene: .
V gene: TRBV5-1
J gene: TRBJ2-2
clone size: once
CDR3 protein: CASSKDSTNTGELFF
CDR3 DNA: TGCGCCAGCAGCAAGGACAGTACCAACACCGGGGAGCTGTTTTTT

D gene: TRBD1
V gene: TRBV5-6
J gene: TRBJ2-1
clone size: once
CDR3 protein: CASRRTGLRNEQFF
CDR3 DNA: TGTGCCAGCAGGCGGACAGGGTTAAGGAATGAGCAGTTCTTC

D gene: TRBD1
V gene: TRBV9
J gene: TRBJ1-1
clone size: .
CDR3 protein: CASGSGGKAEAFF
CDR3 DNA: TGTGCCAGCGGATCAGGGGGCAAGGCCGAAGCTTTCTTT

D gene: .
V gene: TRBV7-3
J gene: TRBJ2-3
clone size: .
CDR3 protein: CASSPSRSTDTQYF
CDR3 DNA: TGTGCCAGCAGCCCTAGTCGGAGCACAGATACGCAGTATTTT

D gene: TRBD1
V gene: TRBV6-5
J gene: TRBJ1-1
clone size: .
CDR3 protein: CASSYSAGGYGEAFF
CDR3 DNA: TGTGCCAGCAGTTACTCGGCAGGGGGCTATGGTGAAGCTTTCTTT